Here is one T cell receptor beta chain with its context. This record comes from a study of blood T cell repertoires in COVID-19. As for the study in general: Samples came from the United States, Italy and Spain, spanning acute and convalescent COVID-19.

The CDR3 runs 15 residues. Germline V gene data show CDR1 as SGHTA and CDR2 as FQGNSA. After removal of 7 bases from V and 1 base from J, the junction contained 7 bases not matched to a gene. Libraries were prepared by immunoSEQ multiplex PCR; TCRdb keeps only in-frame clonotypes and omits some of them. This sample carries a few hundred thousand clones, 85% to 90% of them seen once, and the ten largest clones take 1.2%. Recovery meant two consecutive negative NP/OP PCR tests, professional clearance, or resolved symptoms. The clonotype comes from a man in his thirties or forties who had recovered from COVID-19. The chain has TRBV7-2 and TRBJ2-5, with 9 positions matching TRBD1. The specimen was PBMCs or T cells enriched from blood (not recorded which). CDR3 amino acids: CASTPDRGIQETQYF. Written as DNA, the CDR3 is TGTGCCAGCACCCCGGACAGGGGTATCCAAGAGACCCAGTACTTC.